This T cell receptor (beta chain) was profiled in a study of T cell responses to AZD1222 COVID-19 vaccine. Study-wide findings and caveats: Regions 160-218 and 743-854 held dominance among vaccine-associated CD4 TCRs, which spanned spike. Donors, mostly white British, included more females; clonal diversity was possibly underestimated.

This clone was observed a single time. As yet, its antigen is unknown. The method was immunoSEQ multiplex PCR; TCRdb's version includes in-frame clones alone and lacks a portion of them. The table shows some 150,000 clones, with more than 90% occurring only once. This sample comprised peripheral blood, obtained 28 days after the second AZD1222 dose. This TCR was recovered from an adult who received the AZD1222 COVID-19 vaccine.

The CDR3 reads CASSPHSGTEAFF. In DNA form, the CDR3 reads TGTGCCAGCAGCCCCCATTCCGGCACTGAAGCTTTCTTT. The rearrangement links TRBV7-9 to TRBJ1-1; D remains ambiguous. Germline CDR1 and CDR2: SEHNR and FQNEAQ (reference sequence). Trimming removed 5 bases from V and 4 bases from J, with 11 bases in between. This CDR3 has 13 residues.